The rows below give T cell receptor beta chains drawn from one sample of a study of cytomegalovirus exposure and HLA in healthy donors. Only in-frame clones appear in the TCRdb table, and some are missing; sequencing was by immunoSEQ multiplex PCR. The repertoire shows 95,000 to 150,000 clones; the top ten hold under 2.5%. Specimen: PBMCs. These receptor sequences come from a middle-aged man in good health and CMV-seronegative. CDR3s include the opening cysteine and the closing phenylalanine or tryptophan. A D gene is named only where the DNA matches it firmly.

d_call: -; j_call: TRBJ2-2; v_call: TRBV10-3; cdr3_aa: CAIQSSGLSGELFF; cdr3_nt: TGTGCCATCCAATCCAGCGGGTTGTCCGGGGAGCTGTTTTTT
d_call: -; j_call: TRBJ1-5; v_call: TRBV7-8; cdr3_aa: CASTREGLSNQPQHF; cdr3_nt: TGTGCCAGCACCAGGGAAGGGTTAAGCAATCAGCCCCAGCATTTT
d_call: TRBD2; j_call: TRBJ2-5; v_call: TRBV6-5; cdr3_aa: CASSFPLAGGETQYF; cdr3_nt: TGTGCCAGCAGTTTTCCCTTAGCGGGAGGGGAGACCCAGTACTTC
d_call: -; j_call: TRBJ2-3; v_call: TRBV19; cdr3_aa: CASRRRATDTQYF; cdr3_nt: TGTGCCAGTAGACGGAGGGCCACAGATACGCAGTATTTT
d_call: -; j_call: TRBJ2-7; v_call: TRBV21-1; cdr3_aa: CASIPGQGVYEQYF; cdr3_nt: TGTGCCAGCATCCCGGGACAGGGAGTCTACGAGCAGTACTTC
d_call: TRBD2; j_call: TRBJ2-1; v_call: TRBV15; cdr3_aa: CATSGRAFPYNEQFF; cdr3_nt: TGTGCCACCAGCGGGAGGGCCTTCCCCTACAATGAGCAGTTCTTC
d_call: -; j_call: TRBJ1-1; v_call: TRBV7-2; cdr3_aa: CASSSSGQLNTEAFF; cdr3_nt: TGTGCCAGCAGCTCCTCCGGACAGCTGAACACTGAAGCTTTCTTT
d_call: TRBD1; j_call: TRBJ2-5; v_call: TRBV7-8; cdr3_aa: CASSSRAGTVQETQYF; cdr3_nt: TGTGCCAGCAGCTCGCGAGCCGGGACAGTACAAGAGACCCAGTACTTC
d_call: -; j_call: TRBJ2-2; v_call: TRBV2; cdr3_aa: CASSRGNTGELFF; cdr3_nt: TGTGCCAGCAGCAGGGGTAACACCGGGGAGCTGTTTTTT
d_call: TRBD2; j_call: TRBJ2-2; v_call: TRBV7-2; cdr3_aa: CASSSFSGTTGELFF; cdr3_nt: TGTGCCAGCAGCTCCTTTAGCGGGACCACCGGGGAGCTGTTTTTT
d_call: TRBD1; j_call: TRBJ1-1; v_call: TRBV5-1; cdr3_aa: CASSLGSAGQGTEAFF; cdr3_nt: TGCGCCAGCAGCTTGGGGTCTGCGGGACAGGGGACTGAAGCTTTCTTT
d_call: -; j_call: TRBJ2-3; v_call: TRBV7-7; cdr3_aa: CASSLFVGGADTQYF; cdr3_nt: TGTGCTAGCAGCTTATTCGTTGGAGGTGCAGATACGCAGTATTTT
d_call: -; j_call: TRBJ2-2; v_call: TRBV5-1; cdr3_aa: CASTVPGWDTGELFF; cdr3_nt: TGCGCCAGCACCGTCCCAGGGTGGGACACCGGGGAGCTGTTTTTT
d_call: -; j_call: TRBJ2-1; v_call: TRBV19; cdr3_aa: CASSGSREQFF; cdr3_nt: TGTGCCAGTAGTGGGAGTCGTGAGCAGTTCTTC
d_call: TRBD2; j_call: TRBJ2-3; v_call: TRBV13; cdr3_aa: CASSRTSGGTDTQYF; cdr3_nt: TGTGCCAGCAGTCGGACTAGCGGCGGCACAGATACGCAGTATTTT
d_call: -; j_call: TRBJ2-7; v_call: TRBV14; cdr3_aa: CASSQGPGRGQYF; cdr3_nt: TGTGCCAGCAGCCAAGGCCCGGGTCGAGGGCAGTACTTC
d_call: -; j_call: TRBJ2-1; v_call: TRBV7-2; cdr3_aa: CASSLTGSGITGNEQFF; cdr3_nt: TGTGCCAGCAGCTTAACAGGGTCGGGTATTACGGGGAATGAGCAGTTCTTC
d_call: -; j_call: TRBJ2-3; v_call: TRBV4-3; cdr3_aa: CASSQVSRDTSTDTQYF; cdr3_nt: TGCGCCAGCAGCCAAGTTAGTCGGGATACTAGCACAGATACGCAGTATTTT
d_call: TRBD1; j_call: TRBJ1-2; v_call: TRBV2; cdr3_aa: CASSGQGVGYGYTF; cdr3_nt: TGTGCCAGCAGTGGACAGGGGGTCGGCTATGGCTACACCTTC
d_call: -; j_call: TRBJ1-3; v_call: TRBV29-1; cdr3_aa: CSVETGGNTIYF; cdr3_nt: TGCAGCGTTGAAACGGGAGGAAACACCATATATTTT
d_call: -; j_call: TRBJ2-7; v_call: TRBV21-1; cdr3_aa: CASSKAQLYEQYF; cdr3_nt: TGTGCCAGCAGCAAAGCACAACTATACGAGCAGTACTTC
d_call: -; j_call: TRBJ2-1; v_call: TRBV2; cdr3_aa: CATTQGLTYNEQFF; cdr3_nt: TGTGCCACCACCCAGGGGCTTACTTACAATGAGCAGTTCTTC
d_call: TRBD1; j_call: TRBJ2-7; v_call: TRBV11-2; cdr3_aa: CASSFRQGSFYEQYF; cdr3_nt: TGTGCCAGCAGCTTTCGACAGGGGTCCTTCTACGAGCAGTACTTC
d_call: TRBD2; j_call: TRBJ2-7; v_call: TRBV27; cdr3_aa: CASSRTSGTSYEQYF; cdr3_nt: TGTGCCAGCAGCCGGACTAGCGGGACCTCCTACGAGCAGTACTTC
d_call: -; j_call: TRBJ2-2; v_call: TRBV5-1; cdr3_aa: CASSLVRVPTGELFF; cdr3_nt: TGCGCCAGCAGCTTGGTCCGCGTGCCCACCGGGGAGCTGTTTTTT
d_call: TRBD1; j_call: TRBJ2-1; v_call: TRBV27; cdr3_aa: CASSGTTGGSYNEQFF; cdr3_nt: TGTGCCAGCAGTGGTACGACAGGGGGCTCCTACAATGAGCAGTTCTTC
d_call: TRBD2; j_call: TRBJ2-3; v_call: TRBV5-6; cdr3_aa: CASSLTGGADTQYF; cdr3_nt: TGTGCCAGCAGCTTGACGGGAGGCGCAGATACGCAGTATTTT
d_call: -; j_call: TRBJ2-5; v_call: TRBV7-6; cdr3_aa: CASAFRPGQKKETQYF; cdr3_nt: TGTGCCAGCGCATTCAGGCCCGGACAGAAGAAAGAGACCCAGTACTTC
d_call: TRBD1; j_call: TRBJ2-7; v_call: TRBV7-8; cdr3_aa: CASTIQGSSYEQYF; cdr3_nt: TGTGCCAGCACCATACAGGGGAGCTCCTACGAGCAGTACTTC
d_call: TRBD1; j_call: TRBJ2-3; v_call: TRBV6-5; cdr3_aa: CASSSPGQGSDTQYF; cdr3_nt: TGTGCCAGCAGTTCCCCGGGACAGGGGTCAGATACGCAGTATTTT
d_call: -; j_call: TRBJ2-1; v_call: TRBV11-1; cdr3_aa: CASSLAGAVEQFF; cdr3_nt: TGTGCCAGCAGCTTAGCAGGGGCTGTTGAGCAGTTCTTC
d_call: TRBD1; j_call: TRBJ1-5; v_call: TRBV28; cdr3_aa: CASSTPDRAPQPQHF; cdr3_nt: TGTGCCAGCAGCACCCCGGACAGGGCGCCTCAGCCCCAGCATTTT
d_call: TRBD1; j_call: TRBJ1-2; v_call: TRBV6-5; cdr3_aa: CASSYSVGQAYTF; cdr3_nt: TGTGCCAGCAGTTACTCGGTGGGACAGGCCTACACCTTC
d_call: -; j_call: TRBJ1-1; v_call: TRBV25-1; cdr3_aa: CASKRSGTNTEAFF; cdr3_nt: TGTGCCAGCAAAAGGTCAGGAACAAACACTGAAGCTTTCTTT
d_call: -; j_call: TRBJ2-7; v_call: TRBV18; cdr3_aa: CASTIKQGTYEQYF; cdr3_nt: TGTGCCAGCACGATAAAACAGGGTACCTACGAGCAGTACTTC
d_call: TRBD1; j_call: TRBJ2-7; v_call: TRBV30; cdr3_aa: CAWTRGTGGIYEQYF; cdr3_nt: TGTGCCTGGACTCGAGGGACAGGGGGAATTTACGAGCAGTACTTC
d_call: TRBD1; j_call: TRBJ1-2; v_call: TRBV7-9; cdr3_aa: CASSSGQRGYTF; cdr3_nt: TGTGCCAGCAGCTCGGGACAGAGAGGCTACACCTTC